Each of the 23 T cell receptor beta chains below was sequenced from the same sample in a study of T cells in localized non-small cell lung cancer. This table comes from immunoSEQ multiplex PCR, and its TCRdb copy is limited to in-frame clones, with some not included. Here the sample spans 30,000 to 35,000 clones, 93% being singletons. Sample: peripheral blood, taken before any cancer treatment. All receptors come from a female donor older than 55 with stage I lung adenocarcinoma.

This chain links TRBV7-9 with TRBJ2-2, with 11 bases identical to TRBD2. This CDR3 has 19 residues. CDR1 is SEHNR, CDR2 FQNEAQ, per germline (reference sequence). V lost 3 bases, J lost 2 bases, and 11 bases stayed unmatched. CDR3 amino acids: CASSLFGLAGLKNTGELFF. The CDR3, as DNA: TGTGCCAGCAGCTTGTTTGGACTAGCGGGCCTGAAAAACACCGGGGAGCTGTTTTTT.

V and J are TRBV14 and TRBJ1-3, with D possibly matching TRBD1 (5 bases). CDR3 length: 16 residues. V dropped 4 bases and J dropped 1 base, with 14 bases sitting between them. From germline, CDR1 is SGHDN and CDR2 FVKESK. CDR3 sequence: CASSLIQGSSGNTIYF. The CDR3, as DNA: TGTGCCAGCAGCCTTATTCAGGGTTCATCTGGAAACACCATATATTTT.

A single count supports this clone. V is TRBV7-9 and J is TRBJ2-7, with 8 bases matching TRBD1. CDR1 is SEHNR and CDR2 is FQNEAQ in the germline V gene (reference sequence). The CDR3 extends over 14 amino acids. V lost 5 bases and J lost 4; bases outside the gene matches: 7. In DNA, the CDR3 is TGTGCCAGCAGCATCGGGACAGGAGGTTACGAGCAGTACTTC. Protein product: CASSIGTGGYEQYF.

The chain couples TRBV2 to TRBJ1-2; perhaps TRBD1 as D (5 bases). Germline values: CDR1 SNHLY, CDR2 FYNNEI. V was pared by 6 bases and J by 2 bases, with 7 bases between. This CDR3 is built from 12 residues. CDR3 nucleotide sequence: TGTGCCAGCAGGGAGGGGAACTATGGCTACACCTTC. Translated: CASREGNYGYTF.

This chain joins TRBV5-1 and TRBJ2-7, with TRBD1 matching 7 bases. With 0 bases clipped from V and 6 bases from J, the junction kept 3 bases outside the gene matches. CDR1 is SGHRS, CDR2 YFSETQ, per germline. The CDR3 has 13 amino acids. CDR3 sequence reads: CASSLGQGGEQYF. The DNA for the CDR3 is TGCGCCAGCAGCTTGGGACAGGGCGGCGAGCAGTACTTC.

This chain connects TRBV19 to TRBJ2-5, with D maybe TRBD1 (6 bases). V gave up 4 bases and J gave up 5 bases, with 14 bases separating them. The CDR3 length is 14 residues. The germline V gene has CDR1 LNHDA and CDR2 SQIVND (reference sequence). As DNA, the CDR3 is TGTGCCAGTAGTACCTACACAGGGTCGGAGACCCAGTACTTC. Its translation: CASSTYTGSETQYF.

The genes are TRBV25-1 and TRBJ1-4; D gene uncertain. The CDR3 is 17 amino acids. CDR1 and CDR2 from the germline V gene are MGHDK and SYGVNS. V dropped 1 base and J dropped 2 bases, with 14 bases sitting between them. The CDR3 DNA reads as TGTGCCAGCAGTGAATCTATGGAGGCTGGCACTAATGAAAAACTGTTTTTT. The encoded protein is CASSESMEAGTNEKLFF. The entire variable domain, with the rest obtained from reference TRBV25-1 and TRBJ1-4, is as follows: EADIYQTPRYLVIGTGKKITLECSQTMGHDKMYWYQQDPGMELHLIHYSYGVNSTEKGDLSSESTVSRIRTEHFPLTLESARPSHTSQYLCASSESMEAGTNEKLFFGSGTQLSVL.

The CDR3, as DNA: TGTGCCAGCAGCTTAGCGCGAGTGAGTGAAGCTTTCTTT. Residues: CASSLARVSEAFF. The chain employs TRBV11-2 and TRBJ1-1, with D unclear. Deletions cut 1 base from V and 7 bases from J, with 10 bases between. This CDR3 contains 13 residues. The germline CDR1 and CDR2 sequences are SGHAT and FQNNGV.

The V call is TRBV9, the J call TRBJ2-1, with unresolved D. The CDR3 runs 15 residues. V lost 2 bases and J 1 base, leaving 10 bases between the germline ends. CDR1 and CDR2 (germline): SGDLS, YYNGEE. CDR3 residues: CASSVSAPSYNEQFF. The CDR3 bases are TGTGCCAGCAGCGTGTCAGCGCCGTCCTACAATGAGCAGTTCTTC. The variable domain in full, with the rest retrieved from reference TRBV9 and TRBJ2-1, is DSGVTQTPKHLITATGQRVTLRCSPRSGDLSVYWYQQSLDQGLQFLIQYYNGEERAKGNILERFSAQQFPDLHSELNLSSLELGDSALYFCASSVSAPSYNEQFFGPGTRLTVL.

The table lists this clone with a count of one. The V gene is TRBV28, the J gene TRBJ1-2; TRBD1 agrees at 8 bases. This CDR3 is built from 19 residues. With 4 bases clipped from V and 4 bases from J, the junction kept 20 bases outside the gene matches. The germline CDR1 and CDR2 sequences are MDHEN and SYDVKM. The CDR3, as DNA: TGTGCCAGCAGTTCCACCGTTGACAGGGGCGATAAATATGGCTATGGCTACACCTTC. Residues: CASSSTVDRGDKYGYGYTF.

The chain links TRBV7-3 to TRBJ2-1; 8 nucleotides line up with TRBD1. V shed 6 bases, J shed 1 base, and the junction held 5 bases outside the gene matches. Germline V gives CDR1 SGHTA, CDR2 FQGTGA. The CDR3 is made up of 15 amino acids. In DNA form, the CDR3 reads TGTGCCAGCAGTCCTACAGGGGGGTCCTACAATGAGCAGTTCTTC. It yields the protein CASSPTGGSYNEQFF.

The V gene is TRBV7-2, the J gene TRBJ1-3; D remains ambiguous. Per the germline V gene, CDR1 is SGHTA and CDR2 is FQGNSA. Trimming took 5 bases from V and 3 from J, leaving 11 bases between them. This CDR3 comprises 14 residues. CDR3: CASSPGRGGNTIYF. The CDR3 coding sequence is TGTGCCAGCAGCCCTGGTAGAGGTGGAAACACCATATATTTT.

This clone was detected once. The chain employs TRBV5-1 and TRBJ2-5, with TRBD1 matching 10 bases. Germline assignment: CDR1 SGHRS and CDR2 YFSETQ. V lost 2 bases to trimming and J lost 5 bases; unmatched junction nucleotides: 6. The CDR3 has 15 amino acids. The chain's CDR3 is CASSFGTGVVETQYF. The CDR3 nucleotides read TGCGCCAGCAGCTTTGGGACAGGGGTGGTCGAGACCCAGTACTTC.

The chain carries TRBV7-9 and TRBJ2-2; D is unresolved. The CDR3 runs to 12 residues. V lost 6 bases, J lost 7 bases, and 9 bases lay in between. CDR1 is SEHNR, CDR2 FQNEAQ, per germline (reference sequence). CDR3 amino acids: CASSRGIGELFF. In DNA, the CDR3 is TGTGCCAGCAGTCGTGGCATCGGGGAGCTGTTTTTT.

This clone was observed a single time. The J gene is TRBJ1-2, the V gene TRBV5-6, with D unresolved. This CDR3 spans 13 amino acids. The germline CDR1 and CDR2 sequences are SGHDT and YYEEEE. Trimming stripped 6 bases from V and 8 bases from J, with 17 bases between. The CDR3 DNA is TGTGCCAGCATCCTCGAGGGAGGGAGAGGCTACACCTTC. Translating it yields CASILEGGRGYTF.

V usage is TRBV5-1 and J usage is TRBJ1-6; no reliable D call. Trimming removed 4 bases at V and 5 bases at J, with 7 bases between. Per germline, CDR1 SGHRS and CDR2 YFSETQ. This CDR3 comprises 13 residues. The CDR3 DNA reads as TGCGCCAGCAGCGAGGCAGATAATTCACCCCTCCACTTT. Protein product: CASSEADNSPLHF. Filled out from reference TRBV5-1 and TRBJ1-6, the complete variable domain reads KAGVTQTPRYLIKTRGQQVTLSCSPISGHRSVSWYQQTPGQGLQFLFEYFSETQRNKGNFPGRFSGRQFSNSRSEMNVSTLELGDSALYLCASSEADNSPLHFGNGTRLTVT.

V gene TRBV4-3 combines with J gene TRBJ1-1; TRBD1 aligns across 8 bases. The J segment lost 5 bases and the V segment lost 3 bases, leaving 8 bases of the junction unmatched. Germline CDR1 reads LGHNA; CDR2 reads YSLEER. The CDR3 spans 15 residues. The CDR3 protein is CASSQPGGAPTEAFF. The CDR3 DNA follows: TGCGCCAGCAGCCAGCCAGGGGGCGCGCCTACTGAAGCTTTCTTT.

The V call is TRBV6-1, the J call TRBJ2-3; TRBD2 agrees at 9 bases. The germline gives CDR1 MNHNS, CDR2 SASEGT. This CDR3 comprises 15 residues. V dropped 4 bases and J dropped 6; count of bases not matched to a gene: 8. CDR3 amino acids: CASSAVSGRSDTQYF. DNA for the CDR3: TGTGCCAGCAGTGCAGTTAGCGGGAGATCTGATACGCAGTATTTT.

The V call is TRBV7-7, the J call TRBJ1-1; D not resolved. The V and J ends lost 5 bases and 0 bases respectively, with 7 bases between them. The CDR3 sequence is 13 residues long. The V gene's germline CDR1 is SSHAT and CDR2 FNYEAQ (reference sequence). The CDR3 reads CASSVRVNTEAFF. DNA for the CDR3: TGTGCCAGCAGCGTTAGGGTGAACACTGAAGCTTTCTTT.

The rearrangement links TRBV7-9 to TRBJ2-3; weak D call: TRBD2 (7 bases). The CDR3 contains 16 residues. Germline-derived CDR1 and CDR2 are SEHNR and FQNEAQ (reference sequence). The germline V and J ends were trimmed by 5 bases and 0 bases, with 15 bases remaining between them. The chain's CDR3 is CASSSWGGRSTDTQYF. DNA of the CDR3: TGTGCCAGCAGCAGTTGGGGGGGCCGGAGCACAGATACGCAGTATTTT.

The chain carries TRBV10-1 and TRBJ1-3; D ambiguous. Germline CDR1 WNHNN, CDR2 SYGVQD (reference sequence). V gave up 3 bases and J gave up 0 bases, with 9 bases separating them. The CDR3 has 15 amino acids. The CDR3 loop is CASSEMGSSGNTIYF. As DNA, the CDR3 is TGCGCCAGCAGTGAAATGGGATCCTCTGGAAACACCATATATTTT.

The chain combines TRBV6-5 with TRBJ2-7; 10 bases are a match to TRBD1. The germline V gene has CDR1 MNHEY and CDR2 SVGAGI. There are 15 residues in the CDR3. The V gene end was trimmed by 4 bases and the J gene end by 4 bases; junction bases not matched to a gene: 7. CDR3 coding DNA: TGTGCCAGCAGTTTCTTTGAGGGACAGGGGTACGAGCAGTACTTC. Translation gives CASSFFEGQGYEQYF.

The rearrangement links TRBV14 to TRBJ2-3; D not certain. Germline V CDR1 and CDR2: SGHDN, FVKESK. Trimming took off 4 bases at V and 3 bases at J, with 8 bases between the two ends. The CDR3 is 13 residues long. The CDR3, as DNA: TGTGCCAGCAGCCCCCCTGAAACAGATACGCAGTATTTT. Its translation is CASSPPETDTQYF. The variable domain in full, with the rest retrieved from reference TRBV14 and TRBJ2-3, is EAGVTQFPSHSVIEKGQTVTLRCDPISGHDNLYWYRRVMGKEIKFLLHFVKESKQDESGMPNNRFLAERTGGTYSTLKVQPAELEDSGVYFCASSPPETDTQYFGPGTRLTVL.